This T cell receptor beta chain is from a study of cytomegalovirus exposure and HLA in healthy donors. Looked up from germline, CDR1 is LNHDA and CDR2 is SQIVND (reference sequence). Deletions cut 2 bases from V and 0 bases from J, with 7 bases between. The CDR3 is 15 residues long. The primer mix had 60 Vbeta and 13 Jbeta primers. Generated by immunoSEQ multiplex PCR, the TCRdb table keeps only in-frame clones and is missing some. The repertoire holds approximately 180,000 clones, with just over 75% as singletons. The material sequenced was PBMCs. This receptor was identified in a woman aged 55-75 years in good health and CMV-seropositive. The genes are TRBV19 and TRBJ2-2; D ambiguous. CDR3 DNA sequence: TGTGCCAGTAGTATAAAGAGTTCGAACACCGGGGAGCTGTTTTTT. This encodes CASSIKSSNTGELFF.